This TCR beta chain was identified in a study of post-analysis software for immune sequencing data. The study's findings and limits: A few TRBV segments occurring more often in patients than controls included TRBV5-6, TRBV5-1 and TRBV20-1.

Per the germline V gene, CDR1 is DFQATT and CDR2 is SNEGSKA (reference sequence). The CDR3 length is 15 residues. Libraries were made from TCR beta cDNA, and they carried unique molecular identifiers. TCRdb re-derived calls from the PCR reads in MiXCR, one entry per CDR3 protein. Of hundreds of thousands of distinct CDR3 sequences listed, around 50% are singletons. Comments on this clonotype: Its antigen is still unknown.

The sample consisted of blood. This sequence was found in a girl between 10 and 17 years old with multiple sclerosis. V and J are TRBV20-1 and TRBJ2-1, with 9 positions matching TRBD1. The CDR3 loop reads CSRSTPTGGYNEQFF. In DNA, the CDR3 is TGCAGCCGATCGACTCCGACAGGGGGCTACAATGAGCAGTTCTTC.